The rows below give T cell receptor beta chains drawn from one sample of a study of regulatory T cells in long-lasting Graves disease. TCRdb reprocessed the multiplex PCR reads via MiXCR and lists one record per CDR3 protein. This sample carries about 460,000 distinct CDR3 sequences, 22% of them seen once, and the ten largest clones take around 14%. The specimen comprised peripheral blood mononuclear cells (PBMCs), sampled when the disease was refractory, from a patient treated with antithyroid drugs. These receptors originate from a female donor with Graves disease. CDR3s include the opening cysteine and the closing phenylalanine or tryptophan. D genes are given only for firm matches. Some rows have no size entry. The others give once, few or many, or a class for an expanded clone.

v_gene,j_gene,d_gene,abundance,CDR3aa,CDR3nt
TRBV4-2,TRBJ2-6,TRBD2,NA,CASSIRLAMSSGANVLTF,TGTGCCAGCAGTATACGACTAGCGATGAGCTCTGGGGCCAACGTCCTGACTTTC
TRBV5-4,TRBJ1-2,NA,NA,CASSRTGGRDSGYTF,TGTGCCAGCAGCCGTACCGGGGGGCGCGACTCTGGCTACACCTTC
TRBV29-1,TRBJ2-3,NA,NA,CSVDDGFYSTDTQYF,TGCAGCGTTGACGATGGGTTTTATAGCACAGATACGCAGTATTTT
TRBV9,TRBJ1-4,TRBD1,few,CASSVGSGGNNEKLFF,TGTGCCAGCAGCGTAGGGTCAGGGGGAAATAATGAAAAACTGTTTTTT
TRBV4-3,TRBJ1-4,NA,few,CASSQSEGDEKLFF,TGCGCCAGCAGCCAATCCGAAGGGGATGAAAAACTGTTTTTT
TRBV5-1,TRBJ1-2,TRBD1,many,CASSHGQGGDGYTF,TGCGCCAGCAGCCATGGACAGGGGGGAGATGGCTACACCTTC
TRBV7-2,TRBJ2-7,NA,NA,CASSLVGGLDSYEQYF,TGTGCCAGCAGCTTAGTCGGCGGGCTGGACTCCTACGAGCAGTACTTC
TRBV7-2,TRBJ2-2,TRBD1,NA,CASGNLYGQGGLPGELFF,TGTGCCAGCGGGAACTTATATGGACAGGGAGGTCTCCCCGGGGAGCTGTTTTTT
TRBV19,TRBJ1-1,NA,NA,CASSIDLGGAFF,TGTGCCAGTAGTATAGATCTCGGCGGGGCTTTCTTT
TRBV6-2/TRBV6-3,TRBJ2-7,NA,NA,CASNNYRVSYEQYF,TGTGCCAGCAACAACTACCGGGTCTCCTACGAGCAGTACTTC
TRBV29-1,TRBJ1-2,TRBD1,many,CSVEQDRAVSF,TGCAGCGTTGAGCAGGACAGGGCCGTCTCCTTC
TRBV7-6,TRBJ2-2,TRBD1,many,CASSVRQGANTGELFF,TGTGCCAGCAGCGTCAGACAGGGCGCGAACACCGGGGAGCTGTTTTTT
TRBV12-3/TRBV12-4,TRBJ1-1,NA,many,CASSGTFTEAFF,TGTGCCAGCTCCGGGACTTTCACTGAAGCTTTCTTT
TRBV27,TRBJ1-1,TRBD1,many,CASSDRDSTEAFF,TGTGCCAGCAGTGACAGGGATAGCACTGAAGCTTTCTTT
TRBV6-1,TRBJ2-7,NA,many,CASRHNTGHSYEQYF,TGTGCCAGCAGACATAACACAGGGCACTCCTACGAGCAGTACTTC
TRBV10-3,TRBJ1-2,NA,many,CAIRSEGYTF,TGTGCCATCAGAAGCGAAGGCTACACCTTC
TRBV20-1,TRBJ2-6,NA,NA,CSDGMGACSGANVLTF,TGCAGTGACGGCATGGGGGCATGCTCTGGGGCCAACGTCCTGACTTTC
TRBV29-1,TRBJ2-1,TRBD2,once,CSVDIAGGNNEQFF,TGCAGCGTTGATATAGCGGGAGGAAACAATGAGCAGTTCTTC
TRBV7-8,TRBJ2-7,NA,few,CASSLERRYEQYF,TGTGCCAGCAGCTTAGAAAGACGTTACGAGCAGTACTTC
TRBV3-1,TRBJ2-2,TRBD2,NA,CASSQDRGLAGGGTGELFF,TGTGCCAGCAGCCAAGATAGGGGACTAGCGGGAGGCGGAACCGGGGAGCTGTTTTTT
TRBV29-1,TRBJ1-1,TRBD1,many,CSVVRTGANTEAFF,TGCAGCGTTGTAAGGACAGGAGCTAACACTGAAGCTTTCTTT
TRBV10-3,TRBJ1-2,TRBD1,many,CAISGRGQGYGYTF,TGTGCCATCAGTGGACGTGGACAGGGCTATGGCTACACCTTC
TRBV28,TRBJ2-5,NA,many,CASSSHARGTKETQYF,TGTGCCAGCAGTTCTCACGCTAGGGGGACTAAAGAGACCCAGTACTTC
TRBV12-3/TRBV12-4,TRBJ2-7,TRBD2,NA,CASKRKAGTTYEQYF,TGTGCCAGTAAACGGAAAGCGGGGACCACCTACGAGCAGTACTTC
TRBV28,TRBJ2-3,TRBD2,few,CASSLPGLAGKAGTDTQYF,TGTGCCAGCAGTTTACCGGGACTAGCGGGAAAGGCGGGCACAGATACGCAGTATTTT
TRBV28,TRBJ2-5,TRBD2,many,CASSLLGRASGGQETQYF,TGTGCCAGCAGTTTATTGGGGAGGGCTAGCGGGGGCCAAGAGACCCAGTACTTC
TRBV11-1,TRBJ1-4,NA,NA,CASSLGMAGAPSEKLFF,TGTGCCAGCAGCTTAGGAATGGCAGGCGCTCCGAGTGAAAAACTGTTTTTT
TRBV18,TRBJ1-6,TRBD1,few,CASSPEGQGYSPLHF,TGTGCCAGCTCTCCCGAGGGACAGGGTTATTCACCCCTCCACTTT
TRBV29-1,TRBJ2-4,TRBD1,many,CSVRLLGQGAGIQYF,TGCAGCGTCCGATTACTCGGACAGGGGGCAGGCATTCAGTACTTC
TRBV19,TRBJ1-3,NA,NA,CASSIRGSGNTIYF,TGTGCCAGTAGTATCCGGGGATCTGGAAACACCATATATTTT
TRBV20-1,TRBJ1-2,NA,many,CSASFRGDGYTF,TGCAGTGCTAGCTTCCGGGGCGATGGCTACACCTTC
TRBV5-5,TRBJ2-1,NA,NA,CATSDGNSYNEQFF,TGTGCCACCTCCGATGGGAACTCCTACAATGAGCAGTTCTTC